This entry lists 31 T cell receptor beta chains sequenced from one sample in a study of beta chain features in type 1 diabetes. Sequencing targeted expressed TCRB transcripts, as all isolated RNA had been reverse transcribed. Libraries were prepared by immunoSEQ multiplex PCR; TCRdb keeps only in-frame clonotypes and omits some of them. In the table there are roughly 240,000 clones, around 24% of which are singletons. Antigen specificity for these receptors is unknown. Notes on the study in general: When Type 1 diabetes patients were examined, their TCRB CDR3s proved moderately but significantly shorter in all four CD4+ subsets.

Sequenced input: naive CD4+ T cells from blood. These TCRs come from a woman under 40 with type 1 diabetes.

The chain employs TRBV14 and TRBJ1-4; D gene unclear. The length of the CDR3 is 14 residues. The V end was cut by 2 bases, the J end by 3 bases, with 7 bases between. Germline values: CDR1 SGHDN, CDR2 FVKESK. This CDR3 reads CASSQLSANEKLFF. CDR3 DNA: TGTGCCAGCAGCCAACTTTCCGCTAATGAAAAACTGTTTTTT.

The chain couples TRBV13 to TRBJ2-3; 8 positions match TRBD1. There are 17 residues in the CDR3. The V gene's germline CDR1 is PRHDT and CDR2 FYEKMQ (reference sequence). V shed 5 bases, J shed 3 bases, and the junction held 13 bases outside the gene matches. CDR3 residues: CASSAMTGALQTDTQYF. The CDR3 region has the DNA TGTGCCAGCAGCGCCATGACAGGGGCCCTACAAACAGATACGCAGTATTTT. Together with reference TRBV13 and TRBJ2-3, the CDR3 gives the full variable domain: AAGVIQSPRHLIKEKRETATLKCYPIPRHDTVYWYQQGPGQDPQFLISFYEKMQSDKGSIPDRFSAQQFSDYHSELNMSSLELGDSALYFCASSAMTGALQTDTQYFGPGTRLTVL.

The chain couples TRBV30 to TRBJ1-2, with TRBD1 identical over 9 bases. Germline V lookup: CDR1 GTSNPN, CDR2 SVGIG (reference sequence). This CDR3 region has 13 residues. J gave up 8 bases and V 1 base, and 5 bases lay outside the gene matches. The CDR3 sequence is CAWSGGTGSGYTF. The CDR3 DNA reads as TGTGCCTGGAGTGGGGGGACAGGGAGCGGCTACACCTTC.

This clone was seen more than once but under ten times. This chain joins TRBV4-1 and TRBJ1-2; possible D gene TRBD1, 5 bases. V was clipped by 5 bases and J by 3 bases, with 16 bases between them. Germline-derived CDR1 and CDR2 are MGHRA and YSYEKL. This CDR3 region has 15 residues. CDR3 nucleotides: TGCGCCAGCAGCTCACCGGGGCGGGGGGACTATGGCTACACCTTC. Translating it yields CASSSPGRGDYGYTF.

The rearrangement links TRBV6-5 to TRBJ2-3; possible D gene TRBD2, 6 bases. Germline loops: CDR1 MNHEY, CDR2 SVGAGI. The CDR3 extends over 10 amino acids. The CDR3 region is CATGDYTQYF. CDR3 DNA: TGTGCTACGGGGGACTATACGCAGTATTTT.

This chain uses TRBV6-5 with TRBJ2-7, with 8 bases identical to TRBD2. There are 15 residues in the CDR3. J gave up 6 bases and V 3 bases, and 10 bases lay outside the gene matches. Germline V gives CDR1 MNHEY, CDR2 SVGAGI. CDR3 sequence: CASSYKGSGSLEQYF. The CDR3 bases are TGTGCCAGCAGTTATAAAGGAAGCGGGAGTCTCGAGCAGTACTTC.

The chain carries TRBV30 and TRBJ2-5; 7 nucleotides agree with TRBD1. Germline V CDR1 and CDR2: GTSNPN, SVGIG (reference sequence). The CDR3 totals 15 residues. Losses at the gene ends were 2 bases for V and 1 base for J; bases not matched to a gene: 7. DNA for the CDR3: TGTGCCTGGAGTTGGGACAGAAAGATCCAAGAGACCCAGTACTTC. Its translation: CAWSWDRKIQETQYF.

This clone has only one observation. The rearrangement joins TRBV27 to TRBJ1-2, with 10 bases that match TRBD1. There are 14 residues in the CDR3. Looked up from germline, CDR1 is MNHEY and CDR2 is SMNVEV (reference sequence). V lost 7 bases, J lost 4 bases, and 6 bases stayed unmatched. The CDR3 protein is CASTSGTGVYGYTF. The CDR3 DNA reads TGTGCCAGCACCTCCGGGACAGGGGTCTATGGCTACACCTTC.

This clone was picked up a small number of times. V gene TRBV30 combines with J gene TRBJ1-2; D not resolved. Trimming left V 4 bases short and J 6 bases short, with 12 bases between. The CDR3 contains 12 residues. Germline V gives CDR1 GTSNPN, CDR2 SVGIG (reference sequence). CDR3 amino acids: CAWTPGADGYTF. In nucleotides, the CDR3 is TGTGCCTGGACTCCGGGAGCGGATGGCTACACCTTC.

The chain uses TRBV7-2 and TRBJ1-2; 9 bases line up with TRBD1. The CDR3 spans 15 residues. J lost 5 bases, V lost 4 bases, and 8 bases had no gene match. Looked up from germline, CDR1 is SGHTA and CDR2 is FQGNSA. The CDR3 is CASSSPGQGLYGYTF. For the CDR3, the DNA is TGTGCCAGCAGCTCCCCCGGACAGGGGTTGTATGGCTACACCTTC.

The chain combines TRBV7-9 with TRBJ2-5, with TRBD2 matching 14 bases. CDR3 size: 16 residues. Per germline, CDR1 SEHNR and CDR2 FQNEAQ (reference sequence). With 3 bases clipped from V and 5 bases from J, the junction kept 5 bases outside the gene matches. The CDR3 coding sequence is TGTGCCAGCAGCTTCGGGACTAGCGGGGGCTCGGAGACCCAGTACTTC. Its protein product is CASSFGTSGGSETQYF.

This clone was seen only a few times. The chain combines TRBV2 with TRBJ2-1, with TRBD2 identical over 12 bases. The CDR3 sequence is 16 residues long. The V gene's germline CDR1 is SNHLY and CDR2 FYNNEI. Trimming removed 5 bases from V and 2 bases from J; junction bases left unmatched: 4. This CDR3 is CASSPGTSGPYNEQFF. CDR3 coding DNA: TGTGCCAGCAGTCCCGGGACTAGCGGGCCCTACAATGAGCAGTTCTTC.

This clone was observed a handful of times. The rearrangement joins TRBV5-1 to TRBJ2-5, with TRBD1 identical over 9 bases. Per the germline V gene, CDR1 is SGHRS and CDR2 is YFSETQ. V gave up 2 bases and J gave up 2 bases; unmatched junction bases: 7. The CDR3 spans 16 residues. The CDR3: CASSLIGQGLQETQYF. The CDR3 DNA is TGCGCCAGCAGCTTAATCGGACAGGGGCTACAAGAGACCCAGTACTTC.

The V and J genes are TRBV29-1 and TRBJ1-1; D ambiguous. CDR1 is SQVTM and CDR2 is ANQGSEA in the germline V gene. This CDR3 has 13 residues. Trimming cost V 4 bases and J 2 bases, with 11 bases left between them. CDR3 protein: CSVAYADNTEAFF. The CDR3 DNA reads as TGCAGCGTTGCCTATGCGGATAACACTGAAGCTTTCTTT. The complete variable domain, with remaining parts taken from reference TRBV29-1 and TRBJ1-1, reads SAVISQKPSRDICQRGTSLTIQCQVDSQVTMMFWYRQQPGQSLTLIATANQGSEATYESGFVIDKFPISRPNLTFSTLTVSNMSPEDSSIYLCSVAYADNTEAFFGQGTRLTVV.

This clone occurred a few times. The CDR3 loop reads CASSLDRETYGYTF. CDR3 in DNA: TGCGCCAGCAGCTTGGACAGGGAGACCTATGGCTACACCTTC. The J gene is TRBJ1-2, the V gene TRBV5-1; D is possibly TRBD1 (6 bases). Trimming removed 0 bases from V and 4 bases from J, with 10 bases in between. This CDR3 region has 14 residues. The germline V gene has CDR1 SGHRS and CDR2 YFSETQ.

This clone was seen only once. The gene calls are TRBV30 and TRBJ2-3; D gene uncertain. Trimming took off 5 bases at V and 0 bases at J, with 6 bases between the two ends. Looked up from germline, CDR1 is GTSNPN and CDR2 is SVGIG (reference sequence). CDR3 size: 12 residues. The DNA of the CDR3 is TGTGCCTGGGAGACTAGCACAGATACGCAGTATTTT. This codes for CAWETSTDTQYF.

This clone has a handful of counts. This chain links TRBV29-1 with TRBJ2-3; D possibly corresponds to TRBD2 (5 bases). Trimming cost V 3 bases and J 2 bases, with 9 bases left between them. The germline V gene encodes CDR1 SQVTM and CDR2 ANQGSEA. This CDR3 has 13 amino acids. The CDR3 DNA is TGCAGCGTTGACGAGGGTTACACAGATACGCAGTATTTT. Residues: CSVDEGYTDTQYF.

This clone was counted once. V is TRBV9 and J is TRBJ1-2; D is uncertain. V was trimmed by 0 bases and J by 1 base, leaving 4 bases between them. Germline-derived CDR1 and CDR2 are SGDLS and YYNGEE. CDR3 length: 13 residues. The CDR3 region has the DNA TGTGCCAGCAGCGTAGACAGTAACTATGGCTACACCTTC. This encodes CASSVDSNYGYTF. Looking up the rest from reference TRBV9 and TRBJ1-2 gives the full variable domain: DSGVTQTPKHLITATGQRVTLRCSPRSGDLSVYWYQQSLDQGLQFLIQYYNGEERAKGNILERFSAQQFPDLHSELNLSSLELGDSALYFCASSVDSNYGYTFGSGTRLTVV.

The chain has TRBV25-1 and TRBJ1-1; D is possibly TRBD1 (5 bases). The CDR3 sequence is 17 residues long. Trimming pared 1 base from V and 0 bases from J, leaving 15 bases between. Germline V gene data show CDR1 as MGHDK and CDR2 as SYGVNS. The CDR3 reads CASSEFVAGMMNTEAFF. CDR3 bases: TGTGCCAGCAGTGAATTCGTGGCAGGGATGATGAACACTGAAGCTTTCTTT.

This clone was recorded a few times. The CDR3 DNA reads as TGCGCCAGCAGCTCGGACAGGAGAGCGACCCAGTACTTC. Residues: CASSSDRRATQYF. The V and J genes are TRBV5-1 and TRBJ2-5; 7 bases are a match to TRBD1. The CDR3 is made up of 13 amino acids. V dropped 3 bases and J dropped 7; count of bases not matched to a gene: 6. The germline V gene has CDR1 SGHRS and CDR2 YFSETQ.

The CDR3 bases are TGTGCCAGCAGCGTAGGGGCTAGCGGGAGCCCCGGGCGGTTCTTC. Translated: CASSVGASGSPGRFF. The rearrangement links TRBV9 to TRBJ2-1, with 10 positions matching TRBD2. From germline, CDR1 is SGDLS and CDR2 YYNGEE. Germline trimming cut 0 bases from V and 15 bases from J; bases unmatched to any gene: 12. The CDR3 is 15 residues long.

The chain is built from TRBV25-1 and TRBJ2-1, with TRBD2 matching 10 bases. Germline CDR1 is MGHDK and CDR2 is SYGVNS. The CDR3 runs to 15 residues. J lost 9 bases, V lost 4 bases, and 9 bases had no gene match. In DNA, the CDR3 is TGTGCCAGCAGTGTGCGACTAGCGGGCCGGGCTGAGCAGTTCTTC. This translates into CASSVRLAGRAEQFF.

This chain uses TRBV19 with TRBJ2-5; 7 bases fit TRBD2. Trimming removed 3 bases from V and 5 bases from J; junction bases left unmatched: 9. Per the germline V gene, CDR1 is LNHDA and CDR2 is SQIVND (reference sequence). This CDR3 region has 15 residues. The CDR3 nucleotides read TGTGCCAGTAGTATCCTTTGGGGCGGGAGTGAGACCCAGTACTTC. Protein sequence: CASSILWGGSETQYF.

CDR3 protein: CASSEEGGLQGANVLTF. CDR3 nucleotide sequence: TGTGCCAGCAGTGAAGAAGGGGGCCTACAAGGGGCCAACGTCCTGACTTTC. This rearrangement joins TRBV2 to TRBJ2-6; 7 bases are a match to TRBD1. Germline CDR1 reads SNHLY; CDR2 reads FYNNEI. V lost 1 base, J lost 4 bases, and 7 bases stayed unmatched. The CDR3 runs to 17 residues.

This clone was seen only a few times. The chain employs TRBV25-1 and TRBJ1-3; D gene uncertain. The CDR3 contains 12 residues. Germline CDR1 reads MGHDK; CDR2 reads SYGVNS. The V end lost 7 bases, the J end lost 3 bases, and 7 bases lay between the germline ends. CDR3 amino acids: CASTPGGNTIYF. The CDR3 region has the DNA TGTGCCAGCACGCCGGGTGGAAACACCATATATTTT.

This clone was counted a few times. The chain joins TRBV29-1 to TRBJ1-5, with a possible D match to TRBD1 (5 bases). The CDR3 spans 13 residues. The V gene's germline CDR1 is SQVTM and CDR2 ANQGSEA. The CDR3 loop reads CRIAGCMHQPQHF. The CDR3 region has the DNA TGCAGAATTGCAGGGTGTATGCATCAGCCCCAGCATTTT.

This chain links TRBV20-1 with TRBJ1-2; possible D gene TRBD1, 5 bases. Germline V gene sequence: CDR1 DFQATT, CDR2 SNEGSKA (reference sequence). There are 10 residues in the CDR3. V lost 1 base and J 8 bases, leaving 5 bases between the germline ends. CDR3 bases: TGCAGTGCTAGAGGGGGCGGCTACACCTTC. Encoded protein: CSARGGGYTF.

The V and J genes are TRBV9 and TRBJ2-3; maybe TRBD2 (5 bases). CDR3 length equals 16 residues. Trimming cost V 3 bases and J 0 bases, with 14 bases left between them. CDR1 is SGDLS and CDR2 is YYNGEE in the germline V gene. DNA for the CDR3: TGTGCCAGCAGCGCCCGGGGTTCTTATAGCACAGATACGCAGTATTTT. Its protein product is CASSARGSYSTDTQYF.

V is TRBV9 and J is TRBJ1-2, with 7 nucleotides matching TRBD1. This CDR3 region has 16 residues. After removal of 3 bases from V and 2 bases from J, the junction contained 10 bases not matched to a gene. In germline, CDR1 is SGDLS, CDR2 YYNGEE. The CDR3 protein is CASSGGAGTENYGYTF. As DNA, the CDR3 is TGTGCCAGCAGCGGAGGGGCCGGGACAGAGAACTATGGCTACACCTTC.

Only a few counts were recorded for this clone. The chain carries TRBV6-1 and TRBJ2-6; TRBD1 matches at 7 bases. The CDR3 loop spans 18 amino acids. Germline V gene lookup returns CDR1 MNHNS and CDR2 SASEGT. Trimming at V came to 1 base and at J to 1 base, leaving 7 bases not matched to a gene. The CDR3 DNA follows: TGTGCCAGCAGTGAAGGTGGGGACAGCAAGTCTGGGGCCAACGTCCTGACTTTC. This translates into CASSEGGDSKSGANVLTF.

The DNA of the CDR3 is TGTGCCAGCCAGGCGTCTGGGGCCAACGTCCTGACTTTC. It encodes CASQASGANVLTF. The V gene is TRBV27, the J gene TRBJ2-6; D is undetermined. CDR1 is MNHEY, CDR2 SMNVEV, per germline (reference sequence). The CDR3 extends over 13 amino acids. V was pared by 8 bases and J by 1 base, with 6 bases between.